Presented here are 9 T cell receptor beta chains from one specimen sequenced in a study of cytomegalovirus exposure and HLA in healthy donors. PCR was performed using 60 Vbeta and 13 Jbeta primers. The data were produced by immunoSEQ multiplex PCR, yet TCRdb's version contains in-frame clones alone and is incomplete. The repertoire holds 120,000 to 150,000 clones, with 78% as singletons. The sample comprised PBMCs. These receptors were collected from a male donor in good health and CMV-seronegative.

The chain couples TRBV13 to TRBJ2-7; possible D gene TRBD1, 5 bases. Germline assignment: CDR1 PRHDT and CDR2 FYEKMQ (reference sequence). This CDR3 is 14 amino acids long. Trimming pared 1 base from V and 2 bases from J, leaving 9 bases between. CDR3 coding DNA: TGTGCCAGCAGCTTAGACAGGTCCCCCTACGAGCAGTACTTC. Protein sequence: CASSLDRSPYEQYF.

The rearrangement links TRBV10-3 to TRBJ2-5, with D possibly TRBD2 on 6 matching bases. The J call is in doubt because the DNA end fits TRBJ2-7 better. The CDR3 has 14 amino acids. Germline V gene data show CDR1 as ENHRY and CDR2 as SYGVKD. The CDR3 bases are TGTGCCATCAGCCCCCAGGAGGGATCCTACGAGCAGTACTTC. Translated: CAISPQEGSYEQYF.

V is TRBV29-1 and J is TRBJ1-2; D not resolved. Germline V CDR1 and CDR2: SQVTM, ANQGSEA. The CDR3 covers 11 residues. V gave up 3 bases and J gave up 10 bases, with 12 bases separating them. The CDR3 here is CSVEEIENYTF. CDR3 in DNA: TGCAGCGTTGAGGAGATAGAAAACTACACCTTC.

The rearrangement joins TRBV6-4 to TRBJ2-3; 7 bases are a match to TRBD1. J lost 4 bases, V lost 0 bases, and 1 base had no gene match. Germline V CDR1 and CDR2: MRHNA, SNTAGT. The CDR3 loop spans 14 amino acids. CDR3 amino acids: CASSDSQGADTQYF. CDR3 DNA: TGTGCCAGCAGTGACTCCCAGGGGGCAGATACGCAGTATTTT.

On this clone: One end of the junction is discordant with germline, which a read error may explain. This rearrangement joins TRBV29-1 to TRBJ1-2, with D maybe TRBD1 (5 bases). Germline values: CDR1 SQVTM, CDR2 ANQGSEA. The CDR3 extends over 11 amino acids. CDR3 in DNA: TGCAGCGTGCCCACAGGATCCGGCTCCACCTTC. Translating it yields CSVPTGSGSTF.

This clone was picked up a small number of times. This chain connects TRBV7-2 to TRBJ2-1, with D unresolved. V dropped 4 bases and J dropped 7 bases, with 8 bases sitting between them. This CDR3 has 12 amino acids. Germline loops: CDR1 SGHTA, CDR2 FQGNSA. In DNA form, the CDR3 reads TGTGCCAGCAGCTCCTTAGTAAATGAGCAGTTCTTC. Translated: CASSSLVNEQFF. Variable domain in full (rest from reference TRBV7-2 and TRBJ2-1): GAGVSQSPSNKVTEKGKDVELRCDPISGHTALYWYRQSLGQGLEFLIYFQGNSAPDKSGLPSDRFSAERTGGSVSTLTIQRTQQEDSAVYLCASSSLVNEQFFGPGTRLTVL.

This clone was seen only a few times. The chain combines TRBV7-2 with TRBJ1-2, with D hard to call. Trimming pared 0 bases from V and 7 bases from J, leaving 6 bases between. There are 12 residues in the CDR3. The germline CDR1 and CDR2 sequences are SGHTA and FQGNSA. The CDR3 loop reads CASSLAKFGYTF. CDR3 DNA sequence: TGTGCCAGCAGCTTAGCCAAATTTGGCTACACCTTC.

With respect to this clone: The junction shows a germline mismatch at one end, possibly a read error. Other DNA sequences from this sample encode an identical CDR3 as well. The chain employs TRBV6-1 and TRBJ1-2, with 8 bases matching TRBD1. CDR3 length: 13 amino acids. The germline V gene encodes CDR1 MNHNS and CDR2 SASEGT. This chain's CDR3 is CAVPSGQVVGYTF. DNA for the CDR3: TGTGCCGTCCCGTCGGGACAGGTGGTTGGCTACACCTTT.

The rearrangement links TRBV18 to TRBJ2-7; 7 nucleotides align to TRBD2. V gave up 3 bases and J gave up 3 bases; unmatched junction bases: 2. From germline, CDR1 is KGHSH and CDR2 LQKENI. The CDR3 loop spans 13 amino acids. This chain's CDR3 is CASSPGGFYEQYF. CDR3 nucleotide sequence: TGTGCCAGCTCACCGGGGGGGTTCTACGAGCAGTACTTC.